This T cell receptor (beta chain) comes out of a study of T-cell reconstitution after alpha-beta-depleted transplantation in children. Germline loops: CDR1 DFQATT, CDR2 SNEGSKA (reference sequence). The length of the CDR3 is 15 residues. Losses at the gene ends were 5 bases for V and 1 base for J; bases not matched to a gene: 6. For TCRbeta, the library was prepared with unique molecular identifiers. MiXCR was run by TCRdb on the PCR reads, yielding one entry per CDR3 protein. This sample has hundreds of thousands of distinct CDR3 sequences, with around 12% found just once. Study-level findings and limits: Surviving recipient T cells and thymic progenitors produced the high day-60 TCRbeta diversity seen in some patients. Once a year had passed after transplant, T-cell counts and diversity came mostly from newly produced T cells. Reports say that about two months after transplant, the alpha-beta T cells came out of several hundred graft clones that had expanded.

This clonotype has a count of ten or more. What it binds is not known. This sequence originates from a girl between 2 and 10 years old with congenital amegakaryocytic thrombocytopenia, due to receive a stem cell transplant. The chain joins TRBV20-1 to TRBJ1-4; 8 positions agree with TRBD1. The sequenced sample was PBMCs, obtained before TCRalphabeta/CD19-depleted stem cell transplant. This CDR3 reads CSAPRDRQTNEKLFF. CDR3 DNA sequence: TGCAGTGCTCCCCGGGACAGGCAAACTAATGAAAAACTGTTTTTT.